This record covers a single T cell receptor (beta chain). Clones were read by immunoSEQ multiplex PCR, and TCRdb kept only the in-frame ones, dropping some. The sample contains roughly 300,000 clones, roughly nine tenths of which appear only once. With 4 bases removed from V and 1 base from J, the gap between germline ends came to 11 bases. Germline CDR1 is SGHRS and CDR2 is YFSETQ. The CDR3 is made up of 14 amino acids. Seattle patient enrollment occurred during active infection, with longitudinal follow-up thereafter. The data originate from a study of blood T cell repertoires in COVID-19. Overall study: T cells, B-cell-depleted T cells, or PBMCs provided the cDNA or gDNA that served as material.

The TCR sequence derives from a woman in her 30s with COVID-19, enrolled during active disease. This chain links TRBV5-1 with TRBJ1-1; D ambiguous. Sequencing input: peripheral blood. CDR3 DNA: TGCGCCAGCAGCACCGACGGAGAGAACACTGAAGCTTTCTTT. The encoded protein is CASSTDGENTEAFF.